Below are 6 T cell receptor beta chains sequenced from a single sample in a study of T-cell reconstitution after alpha-beta-depleted transplantation in children. TCRbeta library preparation incorporated unique molecular identifiers. TCRdb recomputed calls from the PCR reads with MiXCR, one row per CDR3 protein. The sample lists 350,000 to 450,000 distinct CDR3 sequences, 20% occurring once. Source: PBMCs from the stem cell graft donor, taken from the stem cell graft. These receptor sequences come from a human donor who donated a stem cell graft to a child with acute myeloid leukemia.

In its sample, this clonotype was seen a few times. V and J are TRBV28 and TRBJ1-2; possible D gene TRBD1, 6 bases. CDR1 and CDR2 from the germline V gene are MDHEN and SYDVKM. Trimming removed 5 bases at V and 2 bases at J, with 12 bases between. This CDR3 is built from 14 residues. CDR3: CASSETGINYGYTF. CDR3 sequence (DNA): TGTGCCAGCAGTGAGACAGGAATCAACTATGGCTACACCTTC.

A few counts support this clonotype. The chain links TRBV10-3 to TRBJ2-7, with 10 bases aligning to TRBD1. Germline values: CDR1 ENHRY, CDR2 SYGVKD. V lost 2 bases, J lost 3 bases, and 4 bases stayed unmatched. This CDR3 has 15 residues. The CDR3 sequence is CAISEGQGGIYEQYF. CDR3 nucleotide sequence: TGTGCCATCAGTGAGGGACAGGGGGGAATCTACGAGCAGTACTTC.

V and J are TRBV24-1 and TRBJ2-2, with no clear D. Trimming took off 4 bases at V and 7 bases at J, with 12 bases between the two ends. CDR3 length: 14 residues. Germline lookup yields CDR1 KGHDR and CDR2 SFDVKD. The CDR3 sequence is CATSEWGWDGELFF. The DNA of the CDR3 is TGTGCCACCAGTGAATGGGGTTGGGACGGGGAGCTGTTTTTT.

DNA for the CDR3: TGTGCCAGCAGTTTACCTGAGCACGGCGAGACCCAGTACTTC. Translation: CASSLPEHGETQYF. This chain joins TRBV12-3 or TRBV12-4 and TRBJ2-5; D not resolved. Trimming left V 2 bases short and J 5 bases short, with 12 bases between. The CDR3 sequence is 14 residues long.

The chain couples TRBV24-1 to TRBJ1-2; D is perhaps TRBD1 (6 bases). The CDR3 is made up of 13 amino acids. Deletions cut 5 bases from V and 8 bases from J, with 14 bases between. Per the germline V gene, CDR1 is KGHDR and CDR2 is SFDVKD. CDR3 loop: CATSGRGPWGYTF. The CDR3 bases are TGTGCCACCAGTGGCAGGGGCCCTTGGGGCTACACCTTC.

There are many counts of this clonotype. The V call is TRBV6-1, the J call TRBJ2-3, with 10 nucleotides matching TRBD2. J gave up 5 bases and V 6 bases, and 5 bases lay outside the gene matches. This CDR3 contains 14 residues. The germline V gene encodes CDR1 MNHNS and CDR2 SASEGT. The chain's CDR3 is CASRAAGGRDTQYF. In DNA, the CDR3 is TGTGCCAGCAGGGCAGCGGGAGGGCGAGATACGCAGTATTTT.